These 28 T cell receptor beta chains originate from one sample sequenced in a study of post-analysis software for immune sequencing data. Study outcomes and limitations: TRBV5-6, TRBV5-1 and TRBV20-1 belonged to a set of roughly 5 TRBV segments that were more frequent in patients than controls.

No antigen is known for these receptors. Unique molecular identifiers featured in each of the TCR beta cDNA libraries. TCRdb itself ran the PCR reads through MiXCR, one entry per CDR3 protein. The repertoire has a few hundred thousand distinct CDR3 sequences, roughly 34% of them found once; the top ten carry 4.5% to 7.5%. Sequences were obtained from blood. The receptors originated from a girl under 18 with multiple sclerosis.

This clonotype was seen only a few times. The gene calls are TRBV27 and TRBJ1-5, with TRBD1 as a possible D gene (5 bases). Germline values: CDR1 MNHEY, CDR2 SMNVEV (reference sequence). Trimming took 4 bases from V and 1 from J, leaving 14 bases between them. The CDR3 has 16 amino acids. For the CDR3, the DNA is TGTGCCAGCAGTTCAGACAGCCCCTTCAGCAATCAGCCCCAGCATTTT. Residues: CASSSDSPFSNQPQHF.

This clonotype turned up a few times. The chain couples TRBV27 to TRBJ2-1, with D hard to call. There are 13 residues in the CDR3. V lost 3 bases and J lost 8, with 11 bases in between. Per germline, CDR1 MNHEY and CDR2 SMNVEV (reference sequence). The CDR3 spells CASSFARWDEQFF. CDR3 bases: TGTGCCAGCAGTTTTGCCAGATGGGATGAGCAGTTCTTC.

The rearrangement links TRBV21-1 to TRBJ2-5; whether TRBD1, the table's D call, matches the DNA was not checked. TRBV21-1 corresponds to a pseudogene. This CDR3 is 15 amino acids long. The CDR3 bases are TGTGCCAGCCCCCTGGGGGGCTGGTACCAAGAGACCCAGTACTTC. It codes for CASPLGGWYQETQYF.

The chain is built from TRBV10-3 and TRBJ2-3, with 9 nucleotides matching TRBD2. In germline, CDR1 is ENHRY, CDR2 SYGVKD. The CDR3 extends over 14 amino acids. V was clipped by 9 bases and J by 0 bases; unmatched bases: 4. Written as DNA, the CDR3 is TGTGCCATAAAGACTAGCGGAAGCACAGATACGCAGTATTTT. Its translation is CAIKTSGSTDTQYF.

This clonotype was detected a few times. The chain is built from TRBV15 and TRBJ2-3; D is perhaps TRBD2 (6 bases). The CDR3 runs to 14 residues. Germline CDR1 and CDR2: LNHNV and YYDKDF (reference sequence). Deletions cut 8 bases from V and 0 bases from J, with 12 bases between. CDR3 DNA: TGTGCCACCGAGACTAGTTTCAGCACAGATACGCAGTATTTT. Residues: CATETSFSTDTQYF.

V gene TRBV9 combines with J gene TRBJ2-3; 12 bases line up with TRBD2. Germline V lookup: CDR1 SGDLS, CDR2 YYNGEE. The ends lost 0 bases at V and 5 bases at J; junction bases unmatched: 4. The CDR3 length is 16 residues. CDR3 DNA sequence: TGTGCCAGCAGCGTAGAGGCACTAGCGGGGGGAGATACGCAGTATTTT. Amino acid sequence: CASSVEALAGGDTQYF.

There are a few counts of this clonotype. The rearrangement joins TRBV2 to TRBJ2-1, with 7 bases fitting TRBD2. Per the germline V gene, CDR1 is SNHLY and CDR2 is FYNNEI. This CDR3 is built from 15 residues. Trimming cost V 4 bases and J 2 bases; bases outside gene matches: 5. CDR3 loop: CASSGLADAYNEQFF. CDR3 nucleotide sequence: TGTGCCAGCAGTGGGCTAGCGGACGCCTACAATGAGCAGTTCTTC.

V gene TRBV14 combines with J gene TRBJ1-1; D is undetermined. The CDR3 covers 14 residues. V lost 0 bases, J lost 5 bases, and 10 bases lay in between. CDR1 is SGHDN, CDR2 FVKESK, per germline. DNA of the CDR3: TGTGCCAGCAGCCAAGATGGTTTAGGTACTGAAGCTTTCTTT. As protein: CASSQDGLGTEAFF.

This sequence joins TRBV15 and TRBJ1-1; D is uncertain. With 3 bases removed from V and 0 bases from J, the gap between germline ends came to 14 bases. The CDR3 loop spans 16 amino acids. The V gene's germline CDR1 is LNHNV and CDR2 YYDKDF (reference sequence). The CDR3 protein is CATSSKLPVMNTEAFF. CDR3 DNA sequence: TGTGCCACCAGCAGTAAATTGCCGGTTATGAACACTGAAGCTTTCTTT. Combining the CDR3 with reference TRBV15 and TRBJ1-1 gives the whole variable domain DAMVIQNPRYQVTQFGKPVTLSCSQTLNHNVMYWYQQKSSQAPKLLFHYYDKDFNNEADTPDNFQSRRPNTSFCFLDIRSPGLGDTAMYLCATSSKLPVMNTEAFFGQGTRLTVV.

V gene TRBV25-1 combines with J gene TRBJ1-2; no clear D gene. This CDR3 comprises 15 residues. Germline V gene sequence: CDR1 MGHDK, CDR2 SYGVNS. V dropped 3 bases and J dropped 2 bases, with 13 bases sitting between them. Here the CDR3 reads CASSERERPNYGYTF. The CDR3 DNA sequence: TGTGCCAGCAGTGAGAGGGAGAGACCCAACTATGGCTACACCTTC.

There are a few counts of this clonotype. The chain employs TRBV28 and TRBJ2-1; tentatively, D is TRBD2 (5 bases). The germline V gene has CDR1 MDHEN and CDR2 SYDVKM. The CDR3 is made up of 13 amino acids. V was pared by 4 bases and J by 2 bases, with 6 bases between. The CDR3, as DNA: TGTGCCAGCAGTTCAGCGGCCTACAATGAGCAGTTCTTC. Translation: CASSSAAYNEQFF.

This clonotype was seen a few times. The V call is TRBV28, the J call TRBJ2-5; either TRBD1 or TRBD2 may supply D (5 bases each). Germline lookup yields CDR1 MDHEN and CDR2 SYDVKM. The CDR3 extends over 15 amino acids. Trimming left V 3 bases short and J 0 bases short, with 11 bases between. The DNA of the CDR3 is TGTGCCAGCAGTTTGGGGACGTCGTACCAAGAGACCCAGTACTTC. This encodes CASSLGTSYQETQYF.

Only a few counts were recorded for this clonotype. The V gene is TRBV19, the J gene TRBJ2-5; weak D call: TRBD2 (6 bases). The CDR3 consists of 17 residues. CDR1 LNHDA and CDR2 SQIVND come from the germline V gene (reference sequence). Trimming pared 4 bases from V and 4 bases from J, leaving 22 bases between. DNA for the CDR3: TGTGCCAGTAGTAAAGGGGCGGGATATGAAGGAGGAGAGACCCAGTACTTC. It yields the protein CASSKGAGYEGGETQYF.

In its sample, this clonotype was seen a few times. J is TRBJ1-2 and V is TRBV29-1; 7 positions match TRBD1. With 7 bases clipped from V and 1 base from J, the junction kept 15 bases outside the gene matches. The CDR3 is 16 residues long. Per the germline V gene, CDR1 is SQVTM and CDR2 is ANQGSEA. The CDR3 DNA is TGCAGCGCTGGAGGGGACAGCCCAAAGAATAACTATGGCTACACCTTC. Translating gives CSAGGDSPKNNYGYTF.

The genes are TRBV20-1 and TRBJ2-1; 7 nucleotides match TRBD1. The CDR3 has 16 residues. J was trimmed by 3 bases and V by 3 bases; bases with no gene match: 11. Germline CDR1 reads DFQATT; CDR2 reads SNEGSKA (reference sequence). The chain's CDR3 is CSASGTDGTYYNEQFF. DNA for the CDR3: TGCAGTGCTAGCGGGACAGACGGGACCTACTACAATGAGCAGTTCTTC.

This clonotype was counted between two and nine times. The rearrangement links TRBV15 to TRBJ2-5; a possible D gene is TRBD1 (6 bases). The CDR3 contains 15 residues. Trimming stripped 1 base from V and 0 bases from J, with 9 bases between. Germline assignment: CDR1 LNHNV and CDR2 YYDKDF (reference sequence). The CDR3: CATSRVGDNQETQYF. The CDR3 DNA reads TGTGCCACCAGCAGAGTGGGGGACAACCAAGAGACCCAGTACTTC.

This rearrangement joins TRBV29-1 to TRBJ2-5, with D uncertain. CDR1 is SQVTM and CDR2 is ANQGSEA in the germline V gene. This CDR3 spans 13 amino acids. Trimming shortened V by 1 base and J by 5 bases, and 11 bases separated the two germline ends. The CDR3 protein is CSVEVTSSETQYF. The CDR3 nucleotides read TGCAGCGTTGAAGTGACCTCCTCGGAGACCCAGTACTTC.

This clonotype was observed a few times. The rearrangement joins TRBV20-1 to TRBJ2-2, with 12 bases matching TRBD2. From germline, CDR1 is DFQATT and CDR2 SNEGSKA (reference sequence). Germline trimming cut 0 bases from V and 6 bases from J; bases unmatched to any gene: 8. The CDR3 spans 17 residues. The CDR3 DNA reads TGCAGTGCTAGAGATCACACGGGACTAGCGGGCTCCGGGGAGCTGTTTTTT. This codes for CSARDHTGLAGSGELFF.

The chain carries TRBV5-1 and TRBJ1-5; 9 positions agree with TRBD1. J lost 4 bases, V lost 0 bases, and 2 bases had no gene match. This CDR3 spans 15 amino acids. CDR1 SGHRS and CDR2 YFSETQ come from the germline V gene. CDR3 protein: CASSLGDRANQPQHF. The CDR3 region has the DNA TGCGCCAGCAGCTTGGGGGACAGGGCAAATCAGCCCCAGCATTTT. The entire variable domain, with the rest obtained from reference TRBV5-1 and TRBJ1-5, is as follows: KAGVTQTPRYLIKTRGQQVTLSCSPISGHRSVSWYQQTPGQGLQFLFEYFSETQRNKGNFPGRFSGRQFSNSRSEMNVSTLELGDSALYLCASSLGDRANQPQHFGDGTRLSIL.

The chain joins TRBV20-1 to TRBJ2-1; maybe TRBD2 (7 bases). Germline V CDR1 and CDR2: DFQATT, SNEGSKA (reference sequence). This CDR3 contains 14 residues. V was clipped by 6 bases and J by 13 bases, with 25 bases between them. The CDR3 loop is CSAPVTAGASSQFF. CDR3 sequence (DNA): TGCAGTGCCCCCGTTACCGCGGGGGCCTCCTCCCAGTTCTTC.

This clonotype was recorded a few times. This chain uses TRBV5-1 with TRBJ2-1; 13 bases are a match to TRBD2. V was pared by 5 bases and J by 9 bases, with 14 bases of the junction left unmatched. CDR3 length: 17 residues. The V gene's germline CDR1 is SGHRS and CDR2 YFSETQ. The CDR3 region is CASSPRGTSGAFSEQFF. DNA for the CDR3: TGCGCCAGCAGTCCCCGGGGGACTAGCGGGGCATTCTCTGAGCAGTTCTTC. The full variable domain, with the rest looked up from reference TRBV5-1 and TRBJ2-1, is KAGVTQTPRYLIKTRGQQVTLSCSPISGHRSVSWYQQTPGQGLQFLFEYFSETQRNKGNFPGRFSGRQFSNSRSEMNVSTLELGDSALYLCASSPRGTSGAFSEQFFGPGTRLTVL.

This clonotype appeared a few times. J is TRBJ2-4 and V is TRBV7-9, with D uncertain. V was trimmed by 1 base and J by 7 bases, leaving 14 bases between them. The CDR3 is 15 residues long. CDR1 is SEHNR, CDR2 FQNEAQ, per germline (reference sequence). The CDR3: CASSLEGRQSNIQYF. The CDR3 DNA sequence: TGTGCCAGCAGCTTAGAAGGCCGTCAGTCCAACATTCAGTACTTC.

This clonotype has just one count. This sequence joins TRBV20-1 and TRBJ1-4, with TRBD1 identical over 7 bases. The CDR3 is made up of 13 amino acids. With V trimmed by 3 bases and J by 8 bases, 6 bases remained unmatched. From germline, CDR1 is DFQATT and CDR2 SNEGSKA (reference sequence). This chain's CDR3 is CSARRGPGEKLFF. The CDR3 DNA reads TGCAGTGCTAGGAGGGGGCCGGGGGAAAAACTGTTTTTT.

The CDR3 spells CAISEIAGLYNEQFF. The DNA of the CDR3 is TGTGCCATCAGTGAGATAGCGGGGCTCTACAATGAGCAGTTCTTC. The V call is TRBV10-3, the J call TRBJ2-1; 8 nucleotides line up with TRBD2. V shed 2 bases, J shed 3 bases, and the junction held 3 bases outside the gene matches. The germline gives CDR1 ENHRY, CDR2 SYGVKD. The CDR3 covers 15 residues.

This clonotype was observed a few times. The chain combines TRBV5-1 with TRBJ2-4; 10 bases agree with TRBD1. Germline values: CDR1 SGHRS, CDR2 YFSETQ. This CDR3 has 14 residues. Germline trimming cut 4 bases from V and 7 bases from J; bases unmatched to any gene: 5. Here the CDR3 reads CASSRQGAENIQYF. DNA of the CDR3: TGCGCCAGCAGCCGACAGGGGGCCGAGAACATTCAGTACTTC.

The rearrangement links TRBV20-1 to TRBJ2-1, with D possibly matching TRBD2 (6 bases). Germline CDR1 DFQATT, CDR2 SNEGSKA (reference sequence). V was shortened by 1 base and J by 0 bases, with 13 bases between the two germline ends. This CDR3 has 16 amino acids. The CDR3 coding sequence is TGCAGTGCTAGAGCCCGGGACTCCAGCTCCTACAATGAGCAGTTCTTC. As protein: CSARARDSSSYNEQFF.

In this sample, this clonotype turned up a few times. V usage is TRBV5-1 and J usage is TRBJ2-3, with a possible D match to TRBD2 (6 bases). The CDR3 runs to 14 residues. The V gene lost 2 bases and the J gene lost 6 bases, with 13 bases spanning the gap. The germline gives CDR1 SGHRS, CDR2 YFSETQ. In DNA, the CDR3 is TGCGCCAGCAGCTTCGGGACGGCGGGGGATACGCAGTATTTT. This gives the protein CASSFGTAGDTQYF.

The sample holds a few counts of this clonotype. The chain combines TRBV11-2 with TRBJ2-3; a possible D gene is TRBD2 (7 bases). This CDR3 is built from 17 residues. Germline CDR1 is SGHAT and CDR2 is FQNNGV. Trimming took off 5 bases at V and 4 bases at J, with 22 bases between the two ends. The CDR3 coding sequence is TGTGCCAGCAGCCCGACTGGGGGGGGCCTCCTGGCAGATACGCAGTATTTT. Residues: CASSPTGGGLLADTQYF.